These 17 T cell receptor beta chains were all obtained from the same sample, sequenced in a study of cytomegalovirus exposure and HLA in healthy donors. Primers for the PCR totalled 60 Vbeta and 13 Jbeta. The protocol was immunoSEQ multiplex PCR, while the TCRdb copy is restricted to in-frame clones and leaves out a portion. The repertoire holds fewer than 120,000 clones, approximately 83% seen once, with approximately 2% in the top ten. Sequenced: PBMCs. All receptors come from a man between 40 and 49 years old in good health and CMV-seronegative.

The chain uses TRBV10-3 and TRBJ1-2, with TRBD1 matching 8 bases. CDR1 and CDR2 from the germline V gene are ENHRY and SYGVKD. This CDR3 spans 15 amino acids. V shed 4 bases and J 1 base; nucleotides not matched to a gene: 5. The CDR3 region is CAISGTGQNNYGYTF. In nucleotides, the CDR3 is TGTGCCATCAGTGGGACAGGGCAGAATAACTATGGCTACACCTTC.

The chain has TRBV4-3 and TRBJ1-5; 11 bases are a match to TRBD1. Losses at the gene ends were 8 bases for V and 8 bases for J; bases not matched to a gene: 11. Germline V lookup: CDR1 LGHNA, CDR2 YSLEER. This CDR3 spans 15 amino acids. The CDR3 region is CASAEGTGGFEPQHF. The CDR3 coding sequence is TGCGCCAGCGCCGAGGGGACAGGGGGTTTTGAGCCCCAGCATTTT.

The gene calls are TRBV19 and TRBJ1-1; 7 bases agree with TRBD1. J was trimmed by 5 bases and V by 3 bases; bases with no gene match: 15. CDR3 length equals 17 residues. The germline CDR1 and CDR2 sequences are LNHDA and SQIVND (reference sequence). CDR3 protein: CASSIEKGARSRTEAFF. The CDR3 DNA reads TGTGCCAGTAGTATCGAGAAGGGGGCGCGGTCAAGGACTGAAGCTTTCTTT. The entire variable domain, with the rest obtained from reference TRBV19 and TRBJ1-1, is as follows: DGGITQSPKYLFRKEGQNVTLSCEQNLNHDAMYWYRQDPGQGLRLIYYSQIVNDFQKGDIAEGYSVSREKKESFPLTVTSAQKNPTAFYLCASSIEKGARSRTEAFFGQGTRLTVV.

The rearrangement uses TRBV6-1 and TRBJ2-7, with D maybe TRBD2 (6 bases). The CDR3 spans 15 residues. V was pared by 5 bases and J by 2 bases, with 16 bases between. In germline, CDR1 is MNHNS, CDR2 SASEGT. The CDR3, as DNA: TGTGCCAGCAGTCCTCTTGCGGGAAGCACCTACGAGCAGTACTTC. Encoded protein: CASSPLAGSTYEQYF.

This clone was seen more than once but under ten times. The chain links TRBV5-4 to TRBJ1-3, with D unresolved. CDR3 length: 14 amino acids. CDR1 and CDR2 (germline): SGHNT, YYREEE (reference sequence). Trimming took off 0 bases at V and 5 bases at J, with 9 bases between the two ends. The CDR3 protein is CASSLDPGRNTIYF. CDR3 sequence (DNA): TGTGCCAGCAGCTTGGATCCAGGTAGAAACACCATATATTTT. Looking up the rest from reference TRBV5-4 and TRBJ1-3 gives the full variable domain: ETGVTQSPTHLIKTRGQQVTLRCSSQSGHNTVSWYQQALGQGPQFIFQYYREEENGRGNFPPRFSGLQFPNYSSELNVNALELDDSALYLCASSLDPGRNTIYFGEGSWLTVV.

The CDR3 nucleotides are TGTGCCAGCTCGGGTACAGGGGCTTTAGGCGAAAAACTGTTTTTT. Translating gives CASSGTGALGEKLFF. This chain links TRBV18 with TRBJ1-4, with 7 bases identical to TRBD1. Germline V gene lookup returns CDR1 KGHSH and CDR2 LQKENI. The CDR3 is 15 residues long. V was pared by 6 bases and J by 8 bases, with 12 bases of the junction left unmatched.

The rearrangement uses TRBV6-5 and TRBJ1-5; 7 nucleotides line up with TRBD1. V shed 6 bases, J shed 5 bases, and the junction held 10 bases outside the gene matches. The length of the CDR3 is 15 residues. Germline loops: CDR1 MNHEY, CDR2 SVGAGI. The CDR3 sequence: CASSRRGTGDQPQHF. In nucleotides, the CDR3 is TGTGCCAGCAGCCGTAGGGGTACAGGGGATCAGCCCCAGCATTTT.

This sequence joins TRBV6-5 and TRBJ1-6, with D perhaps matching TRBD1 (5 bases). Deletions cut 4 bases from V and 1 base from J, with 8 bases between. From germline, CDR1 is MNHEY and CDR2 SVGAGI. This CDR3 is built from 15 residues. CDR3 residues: CASSLGESYNSPLHF. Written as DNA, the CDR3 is TGTGCCAGCAGTTTAGGGGAATCCTATAATTCACCCCTCCACTTT.

Here the CDR3 DNA reads TGTGCCAGCTCACCAGACAGGGGGCTCTCCGGCGGGGAGCTGTTTTTT. Encoded protein: CASSPDRGLSGGELFF. This chain joins TRBV18 and TRBJ2-2, with TRBD1 identical over 10 bases. The V segment lost 2 bases and the J segment 7 bases; nucleotides outside the gene matches: 7. The germline V gene has CDR1 KGHSH and CDR2 LQKENI. The CDR3 has 16 residues.

The CDR3 is CASSLWVAGSNSYEQYF. The CDR3 DNA follows: TGTGCCAGCAGTTTATGGGTCGCTGGCAGTAACTCCTACGAGCAGTACTTC. The V and J genes are TRBV28 and TRBJ2-7, with D uncertain. V shed 0 bases and J shed 0 bases, with 15 bases lying between them. The CDR3 runs to 17 residues. Germline V gene lookup returns CDR1 MDHEN and CDR2 SYDVKM.

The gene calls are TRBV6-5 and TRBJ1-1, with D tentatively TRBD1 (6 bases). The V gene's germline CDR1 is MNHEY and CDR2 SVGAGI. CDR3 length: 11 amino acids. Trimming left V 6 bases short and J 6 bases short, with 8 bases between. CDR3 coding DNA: TGTGCCAGCAGACAGGGCCCTGAAGCTTTCTTT. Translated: CASRQGPEAFF.

CDR3 protein: CASTPPRGVENIQYF. The CDR3, as DNA: TGTGCCAGCACCCCTCCCAGGGGAGTCGAAAACATTCAGTACTTC. The gene calls are TRBV27 and TRBJ2-4; TRBD1 might be the D (6 bases). Trimming left V 7 bases short and J 5 bases short, with 18 bases between. The CDR3 has 15 amino acids. Germline V gives CDR1 MNHEY, CDR2 SMNVEV (reference sequence).

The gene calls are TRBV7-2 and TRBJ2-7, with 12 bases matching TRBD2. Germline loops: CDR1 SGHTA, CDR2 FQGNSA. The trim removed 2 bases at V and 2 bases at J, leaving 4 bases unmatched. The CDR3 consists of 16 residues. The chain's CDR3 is CASSLRASGGAYEQYF. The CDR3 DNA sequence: TGTGCCAGCAGCTTACGGGCTAGCGGGGGGGCCTACGAGCAGTACTTC.

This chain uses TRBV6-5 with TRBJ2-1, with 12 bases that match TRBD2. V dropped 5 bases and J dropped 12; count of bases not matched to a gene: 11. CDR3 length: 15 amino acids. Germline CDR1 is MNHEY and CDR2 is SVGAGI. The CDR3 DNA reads TGTGCCAGCAGTGGGACTAGCGGGCCCTCGAGGGGGCAGTTCTTC. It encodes CASSGTSGPSRGQFF.

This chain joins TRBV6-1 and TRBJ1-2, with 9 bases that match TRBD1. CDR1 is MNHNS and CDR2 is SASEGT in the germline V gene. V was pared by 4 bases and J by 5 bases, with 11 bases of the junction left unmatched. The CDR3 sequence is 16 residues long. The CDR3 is CASSAPSTGTGYGYTF. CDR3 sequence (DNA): TGTGCCAGCAGTGCACCCAGCACCGGGACAGGGTATGGCTACACCTTC.

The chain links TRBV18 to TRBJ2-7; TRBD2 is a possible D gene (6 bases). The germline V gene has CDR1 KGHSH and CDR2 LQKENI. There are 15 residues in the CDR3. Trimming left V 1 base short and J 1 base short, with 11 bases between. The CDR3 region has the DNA TGTGCCAGCTCACCACGGGATAGCGGATCCTACGAGCAGTACTTC. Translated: CASSPRDSGSYEQYF.

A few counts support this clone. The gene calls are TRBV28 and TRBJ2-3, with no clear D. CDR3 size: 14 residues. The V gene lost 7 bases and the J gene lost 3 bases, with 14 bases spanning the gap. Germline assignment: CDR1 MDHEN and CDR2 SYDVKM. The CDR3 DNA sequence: TGTGCCAGCAACGAAATTGGCAGGACAGATACGCAGTATTTT. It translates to CASNEIGRTDTQYF.